These 20 T cell receptor beta chains were sequenced from one sample in a study of long-term antiretroviral therapy in people with HIV. Version v3.0 of the immunoSEQ assay was performed at survey level. Generated by immunoSEQ multiplex PCR, the TCRdb table keeps only in-frame clones and is missing some. The table records fewer than 30,000 clones, 70% to 85% of them present only once. This specimen was unsorted PBMCs, taken 0.7 years before starting antiretroviral therapy. The receptors here all came from a man under 40 with HIV.

The chain carries TRBV5-1 and TRBJ2-2; D is uncertain. V gave up 0 bases and J gave up 8 bases, with 11 bases separating them. Germline V CDR1 and CDR2: SGHRS, YFSETQ. The CDR3 length is 14 residues. The CDR3 bases are TGCGCCAGCAGCTTGGGTTTATCTCTGGGGGAGCTGTTTTTT. Its protein product is CASSLGLSLGELFF.

The V call is TRBV5-1, the J call TRBJ2-3; a weak D match, TRBD2 (6 bases). The V and J ends lost 4 bases and 0 bases respectively, with 12 bases between them. Germline lookup yields CDR1 SGHRS and CDR2 YFSETQ. This CDR3 is built from 15 residues. The CDR3 DNA sequence: TGCGCCAGCAGCCTGCGGGGACTGAGCACAGATACGCAGTATTTT. This translates into CASSLRGLSTDTQYF.

This chain uses TRBV28 with TRBJ2-7; the match to TRBD1 covers 10 bases. V lost 11 bases to trimming and J lost 2 bases; unmatched junction nucleotides: 6. The CDR3 is 13 residues long. Germline-derived CDR1 and CDR2 are MDHEN and SYDVKM. The chain's CDR3 is CAVPGQGTYEQYF. The CDR3 DNA sequence: TGTGCCGTACCGGGACAGGGGACCTACGAGCAGTACTTC.

The chain carries TRBV10-3 and TRBJ1-2; no clear D gene. This CDR3 is 13 amino acids long. The germline V gene has CDR1 ENHRY and CDR2 SYGVKD. V lost 0 bases and J lost 4, with 6 bases in between. The CDR3 here is CAISESSAYGYTF. CDR3 DNA sequence: TGTGCCATCAGTGAGTCGTCTGCCTATGGCTACACCTTC.

This clone was picked up one time. The gene calls are TRBV19 and TRBJ1-6, with 10 nucleotides matching TRBD1. The CDR3 contains 15 residues. Germline V gene data show CDR1 as LNHDA and CDR2 as SQIVND (reference sequence). After removal of 5 bases from V and 8 bases from J, the junction contained 6 bases not matched to a gene. The CDR3 DNA is TGTGCCAGTAGTCTCGGACAGGGGGTGTATTCACCCCTCCACTTT. It yields the protein CASSLGQGVYSPLHF.

This chain uses TRBV15 with TRBJ1-2; 8 nucleotides line up with TRBD1. V lost 3 bases and J lost 4; bases outside the gene matches: 10. CDR3 length: 16 residues. CDR1 LNHNV and CDR2 YYDKDF come from the germline V gene (reference sequence). This CDR3 is CATSSLGQGSGYGYTF. In DNA, the CDR3 is TGTGCCACCAGCAGCCTCGGACAGGGCAGTGGCTATGGCTACACCTTC.

The count of this clone is one. The gene calls are TRBV2 and TRBJ2-3; no firm D call. Germline V gene sequence: CDR1 SNHLY, CDR2 FYNNEI. The CDR3 sequence is 14 residues long. V was trimmed by 1 base and J by 2 bases, leaving 7 bases between them. CDR3 sequence reads: CASSEESHTDTQYF. The CDR3 DNA follows: TGTGCCAGCAGTGAAGAGAGTCACACAGATACGCAGTATTTT. Together with reference TRBV2 and TRBJ2-3, the CDR3 gives the full variable domain: EPEVTQTPSHQVTQMGQEVILRCVPISNHLYFYWYRQILGQKVEFLVSFYNNEISEKSEIFDDQFSVERPDGSNFTLKIRSTKLEDSAMYFCASSEESHTDTQYFGPGTRLTVL.

The J gene is TRBJ2-7, the V gene TRBV28; 8 bases fit TRBD2. V shed 5 bases, J shed 4 bases, and the junction held 13 bases outside the gene matches. This CDR3 has 16 residues. Germline V gene sequence: CDR1 MDHEN, CDR2 SYDVKM. CDR3 in DNA: TGTGCCAGCAGTGCCCCTCTAGCGGGCCTCCATTACGAGCAGTACTTC. This encodes CASSAPLAGLHYEQYF.

This clone turned up a few times. V usage is TRBV5-5 and J usage is TRBJ1-2; TRBD1 matches at 9 bases. Germline V lookup: CDR1 SGHKS, CDR2 YYEKEE (reference sequence). The CDR3 has 17 amino acids. The trim removed 0 bases at V and 4 bases at J, leaving 10 bases unmatched. The CDR3: CASSLARDRANFYGYTF. CDR3 coding DNA: TGTGCCAGCAGCTTGGCTAGGGACAGGGCGAACTTCTATGGCTACACCTTC.

The V gene is TRBV7-6, the J gene TRBJ2-7, with TRBD1 identical over 8 bases. CDR3 size: 16 residues. V gave up 0 bases and J gave up 5 bases; unmatched junction bases: 9. CDR1 SGHVS and CDR2 FNYEAQ come from the germline V gene. The CDR3 nucleotides are TGTGCCAGCAGCTTAGCATTGCAGGGGGCGCGGGACGAGCAGTACTTC. This translates into CASSLALQGARDEQYF.

The J gene is TRBJ1-1, the V gene TRBV6-5; the D is unclear. V was trimmed by 0 bases and J by 8 bases, leaving 10 bases between them. This CDR3 has 13 residues. Per germline, CDR1 MNHEY and CDR2 SVGAGI. CDR3 in DNA: TGTGCCAGCAGTTACTCTGGGGTAGGAGAAGCTTTCTTT. This encodes CASSYSGVGEAFF.

V and J are TRBV7-9 and TRBJ2-7; tentatively, D is TRBD1 (6 bases). The CDR3 has 12 amino acids. The V gene lost 1 base and the J gene lost 11 bases, with 12 bases spanning the gap. The germline CDR1 and CDR2 sequences are SEHNR and FQNEAQ (reference sequence). As DNA, the CDR3 is TGTGCCAGCAGCTTAGGGAGCCAGGGGAAGTACTTC. The encoded protein is CASSLGSQGKYF.

V is TRBV27 and J is TRBJ2-1; the match to TRBD2 covers 10 bases. After removal of 6 bases from V and 3 bases from J, the junction contained 5 bases not matched to a gene. CDR1 and CDR2 from the germline V gene are MNHEY and SMNVEV (reference sequence). There are 15 residues in the CDR3. The CDR3 coding sequence is TGTGCCAGCAGACCCGGACTAGCGGACTACAATGAGCAGTTCTTC. Translating it yields CASRPGLADYNEQFF.

The chain couples TRBV6-5 to TRBJ1-6; D perhaps matches TRBD1 (6 bases). Germline lookup yields CDR1 MNHEY and CDR2 SVGAGI. Trimming removed 4 bases at V and 7 bases at J, with 14 bases between. There are 15 residues in the CDR3. CDR3: CASSFTGMGNSPLHF. Here the CDR3 DNA reads TGTGCCAGCAGTTTCACAGGGATGGGAAATTCACCCCTCCACTTT.

The gene calls are TRBV11-2 and TRBJ2-1; D may correspond to TRBD1 or TRBD2 (5 bases each). CDR1 and CDR2 from the germline V gene are SGHAT and FQNNGV. The V end was cut by 5 bases, the J end by 8 bases, with 19 bases between. This CDR3 has 15 residues. For the CDR3, the DNA is TGTGCCAGCAGCACGGGGCTAGTCGGTTTAGATGAGCAGTTCTTC. This codes for CASSTGLVGLDEQFF.

This CDR3 is CASSQWDSEAFF. In nucleotides, the CDR3 is TGTGCCAGCAGCCAATGGGACAGTGAAGCTTTCTTT. The gene calls are TRBV16 and TRBJ1-1; TRBD1 matches 7 bases. The CDR3 extends over 12 amino acids. Germline lookup yields CDR1 KGHSY and CDR2 FQNENV. Losses at the gene ends were 1 base for V and 7 bases for J; bases not matched to a gene: 0.

This chain uses TRBV7-3 with TRBJ2-3, with D maybe TRBD2 (6 bases). V gave up 2 bases and J gave up 6 bases, with 12 bases separating them. There are 14 residues in the CDR3. The germline gives CDR1 SGHTA, CDR2 FQGTGA. The CDR3 DNA sequence: TGTGCCAGCAGCTTAGCGGGGAAATTGGATACGCAGTATTTT. This codes for CASSLAGKLDTQYF.

The chain employs TRBV5-4 and TRBJ2-3; possible D gene TRBD2, 6 bases. Trimming stripped 3 bases from V and 3 bases from J, with 17 bases between. Germline assignment: CDR1 SGHNT and CDR2 YYREEE (reference sequence). This CDR3 region has 16 residues. The CDR3, as DNA: TGTGCCAGCAGCTACGGAGGGGTGGGGGGTACAGATACGCAGTATTTT. Protein product: CASSYGGVGGTDTQYF.

The chain joins TRBV4-2 to TRBJ2-7, with TRBD2 matching over 13 bases. Germline-derived CDR1 and CDR2 are LGHNA and YNFKEQ. The CDR3 covers 15 residues. V dropped 1 base and J dropped 3; count of bases not matched to a gene: 0. The CDR3 loop is CASSQGLAGGYEQYF. CDR3 nucleotide sequence: TGTGCCAGCAGCCAAGGACTAGCGGGGGGCTACGAGCAGTACTTC.

The genes are TRBV19 and TRBJ2-1, with 9 bases aligning to TRBD2. Germline V gene data show CDR1 as LNHDA and CDR2 as SQIVND (reference sequence). Trimming at V came to 3 bases and at J to 5 bases, leaving 5 bases not matched to a gene. This CDR3 is 15 amino acids long. CDR3 residues: CASSIKGLADNEQFF. The CDR3 nucleotides read TGTGCCAGTAGTATTAAGGGACTAGCCGACAATGAGCAGTTCTTC.